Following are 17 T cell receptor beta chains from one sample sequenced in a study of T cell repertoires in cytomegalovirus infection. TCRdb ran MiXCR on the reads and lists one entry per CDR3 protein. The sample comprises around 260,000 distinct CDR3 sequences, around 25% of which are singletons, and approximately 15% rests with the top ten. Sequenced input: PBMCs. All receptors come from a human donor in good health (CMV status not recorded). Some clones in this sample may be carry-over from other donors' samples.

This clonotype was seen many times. The CDR3 DNA follows: TGCGCCAGCAGCTATACCGGGACAGGGGCCCATGAGCAGTTCTTC. Protein: CASSYTGTGAHEQFF. The chain recombines TRBV10-1 with TRBJ2-1; 10 bases map to TRBD1. This CDR3 spans 15 amino acids. V gave up 6 bases and J gave up 8 bases; unmatched junction bases: 10. The germline V gene encodes CDR1 WNHNN and CDR2 SYGVQD (reference sequence).

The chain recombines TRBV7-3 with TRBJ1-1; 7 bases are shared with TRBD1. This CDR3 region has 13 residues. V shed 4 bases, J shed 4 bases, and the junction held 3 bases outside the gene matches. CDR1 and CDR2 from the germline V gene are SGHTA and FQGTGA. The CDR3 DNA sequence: TGTGCCAGCAGCTACCCAGGGGGCACTGAAGCTTTCTTT. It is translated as CASSYPGGTEAFF.

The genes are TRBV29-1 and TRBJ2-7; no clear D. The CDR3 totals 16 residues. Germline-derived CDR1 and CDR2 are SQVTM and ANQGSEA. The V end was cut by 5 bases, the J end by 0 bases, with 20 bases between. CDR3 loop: CSVSPPAVANSYEQYF. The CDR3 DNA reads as TGCAGCGTTTCCCCCCCGGCGGTGGCCAACTCCTACGAGCAGTACTTC.

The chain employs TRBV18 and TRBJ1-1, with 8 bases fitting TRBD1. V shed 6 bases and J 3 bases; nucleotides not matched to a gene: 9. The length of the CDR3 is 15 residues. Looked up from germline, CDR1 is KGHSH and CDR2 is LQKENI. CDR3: CASSRADRVDTEAFF. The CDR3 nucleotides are TGTGCCAGCTCCCGGGCGGACAGGGTGGACACTGAAGCTTTCTTT.

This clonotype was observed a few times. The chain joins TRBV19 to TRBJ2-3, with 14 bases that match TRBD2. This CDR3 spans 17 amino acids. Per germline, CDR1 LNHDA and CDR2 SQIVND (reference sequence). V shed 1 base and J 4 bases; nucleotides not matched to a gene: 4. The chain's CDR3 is CASSIATSGGAADTQYF. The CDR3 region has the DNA TGTGCCAGTAGTATAGCGACTAGCGGGGGGGCCGCAGATACGCAGTATTTT.

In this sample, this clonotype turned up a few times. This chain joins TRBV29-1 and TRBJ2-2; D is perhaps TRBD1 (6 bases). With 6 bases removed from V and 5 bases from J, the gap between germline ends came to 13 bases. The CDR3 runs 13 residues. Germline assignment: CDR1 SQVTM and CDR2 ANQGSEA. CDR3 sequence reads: CSVGQGLTGELFF. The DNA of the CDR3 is TGCAGCGTAGGGCAGGGGTTAACCGGGGAGCTGTTTTTT.

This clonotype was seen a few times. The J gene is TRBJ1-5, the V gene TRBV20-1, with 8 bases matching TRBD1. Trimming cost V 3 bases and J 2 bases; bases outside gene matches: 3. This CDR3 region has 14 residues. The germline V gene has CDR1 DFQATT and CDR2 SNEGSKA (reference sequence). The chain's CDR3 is CSASKDRGNQPQHF. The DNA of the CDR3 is TGCAGTGCTAGTAAGGACAGGGGCAATCAGCCCCAGCATTTT.

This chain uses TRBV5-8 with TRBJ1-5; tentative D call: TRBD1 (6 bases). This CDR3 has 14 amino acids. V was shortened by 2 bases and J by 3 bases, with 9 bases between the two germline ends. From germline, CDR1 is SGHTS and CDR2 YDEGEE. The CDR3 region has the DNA TGTGCCAGCAGCTTACAGGGTTTCAATCAGCCCCAGCATTTT. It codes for CASSLQGFNQPQHF.

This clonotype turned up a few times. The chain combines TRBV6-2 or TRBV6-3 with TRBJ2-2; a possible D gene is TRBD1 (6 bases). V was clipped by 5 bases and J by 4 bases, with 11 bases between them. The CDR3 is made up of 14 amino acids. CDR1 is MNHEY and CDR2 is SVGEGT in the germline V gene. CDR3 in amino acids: CASSKGHFTGELFF. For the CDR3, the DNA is TGTGCCAGCAGTAAGGGACATTTCACCGGGGAGCTGTTTTTT.

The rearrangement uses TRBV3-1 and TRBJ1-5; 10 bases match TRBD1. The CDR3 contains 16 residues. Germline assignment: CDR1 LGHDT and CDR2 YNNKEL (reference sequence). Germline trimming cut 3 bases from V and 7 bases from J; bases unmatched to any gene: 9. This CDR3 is CASSQHGTGDIQPQHF. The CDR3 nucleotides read TGTGCCAGCAGCCAGCACGGGACAGGGGATATCCAGCCCCAGCATTTT.

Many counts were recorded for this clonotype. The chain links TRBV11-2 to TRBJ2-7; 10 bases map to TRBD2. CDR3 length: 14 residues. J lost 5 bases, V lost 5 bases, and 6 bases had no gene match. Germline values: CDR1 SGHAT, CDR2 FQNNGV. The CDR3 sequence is CASSLSGRADEQYF. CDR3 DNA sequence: TGTGCCAGCAGCCTGAGCGGGAGGGCCGACGAGCAGTACTTC.

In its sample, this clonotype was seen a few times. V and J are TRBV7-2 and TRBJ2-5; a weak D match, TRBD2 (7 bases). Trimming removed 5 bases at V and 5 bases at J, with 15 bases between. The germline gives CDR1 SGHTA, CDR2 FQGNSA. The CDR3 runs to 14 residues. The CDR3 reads CASSPGGRPETQYF. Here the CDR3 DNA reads TGTGCCAGCAGCCCGGGGGGCCGACCGGAGACCCAGTACTTC.

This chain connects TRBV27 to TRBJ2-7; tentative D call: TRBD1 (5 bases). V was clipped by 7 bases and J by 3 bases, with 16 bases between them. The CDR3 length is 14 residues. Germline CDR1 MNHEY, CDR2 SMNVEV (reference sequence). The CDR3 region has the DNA TGTGCCAGCAAAACCTCCGGAAGGGGCTACGAGCAGTACTTC. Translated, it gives CASKTSGRGYEQYF.

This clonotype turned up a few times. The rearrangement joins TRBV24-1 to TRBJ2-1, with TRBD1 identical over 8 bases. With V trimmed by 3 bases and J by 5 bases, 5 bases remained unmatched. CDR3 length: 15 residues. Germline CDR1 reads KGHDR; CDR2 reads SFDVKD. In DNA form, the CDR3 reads TGTGCCACCAGTGATCCGACAGGGGACCACAATGAGCAGTTCTTC. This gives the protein CATSDPTGDHNEQFF.

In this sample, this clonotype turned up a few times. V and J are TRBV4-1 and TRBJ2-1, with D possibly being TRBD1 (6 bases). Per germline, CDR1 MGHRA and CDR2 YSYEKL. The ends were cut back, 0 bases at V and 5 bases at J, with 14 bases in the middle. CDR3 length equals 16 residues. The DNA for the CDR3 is TGCGCCAGCAGCCAAGAGGTAACAGGGTTGAACAATGAGCAGTTCTTC. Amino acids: CASSQEVTGLNNEQFF.

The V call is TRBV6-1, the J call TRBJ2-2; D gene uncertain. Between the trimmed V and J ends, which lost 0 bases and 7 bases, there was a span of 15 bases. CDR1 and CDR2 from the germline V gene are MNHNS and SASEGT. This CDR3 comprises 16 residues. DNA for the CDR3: TGTGCCAGCAGTGAAGCGGAGTCGCCCTACGGCGGGGAGCTGTTTTTT. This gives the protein CASSEAESPYGGELFF.

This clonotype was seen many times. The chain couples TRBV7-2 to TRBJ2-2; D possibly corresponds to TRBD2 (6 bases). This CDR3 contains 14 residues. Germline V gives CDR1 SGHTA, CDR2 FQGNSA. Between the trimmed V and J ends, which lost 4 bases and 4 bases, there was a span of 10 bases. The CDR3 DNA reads TGTGCCAGCAGCTCCCAGCGGGTCACCGGGGAGCTGTTTTTT. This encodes CASSSQRVTGELFF.